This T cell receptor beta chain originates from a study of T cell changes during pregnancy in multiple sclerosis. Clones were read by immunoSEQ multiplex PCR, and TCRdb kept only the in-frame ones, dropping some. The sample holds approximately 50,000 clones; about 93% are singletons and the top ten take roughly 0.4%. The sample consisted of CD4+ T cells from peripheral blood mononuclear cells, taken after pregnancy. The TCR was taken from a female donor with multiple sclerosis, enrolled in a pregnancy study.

The DNA for the CDR3 is TGTGCCAGCAGCTTGGACAGGGTCCTGCAGTTCTTC. It specifies CASSLDRVLQFF. This chain connects TRBV11-2 to TRBJ2-1; 8 nucleotides match TRBD1. With 3 bases clipped from V and 12 bases from J, the junction kept 4 bases outside the gene matches. Germline assignment: CDR1 SGHAT and CDR2 FQNNGV. This CDR3 is built from 12 residues.